In this sample, the clone carrying this T cell receptor beta chain turned up once. In germline, CDR1 is GTSNPN, CDR2 SVGIG (reference sequence). CDR3 length: 14 residues. J lost 8 bases, V lost 3 bases, and 11 bases had no gene match. The data are from a study of technical replicates of blood from several donors. The repertoire was sequenced with immunoSEQ multiplex PCR; TCRdb's copy has only in-frame clones and lacks some. Here the sample spans 45,000 to 65,000 clones, roughly 96% being singletons. The sequence came from a human donor in good health. Some clones in this sample may be carry-over from other donors' samples. The rearrangement uses TRBV30 and TRBJ2-3; 7 nucleotides agree with TRBD1. The material sequenced was PBMCs. For the CDR3, the DNA is TGTGCCTGGAGCAGTGAAGGGGGCACCGGTACGCAGTATTTT. Protein sequence: CAWSSEGGTGTQYF.